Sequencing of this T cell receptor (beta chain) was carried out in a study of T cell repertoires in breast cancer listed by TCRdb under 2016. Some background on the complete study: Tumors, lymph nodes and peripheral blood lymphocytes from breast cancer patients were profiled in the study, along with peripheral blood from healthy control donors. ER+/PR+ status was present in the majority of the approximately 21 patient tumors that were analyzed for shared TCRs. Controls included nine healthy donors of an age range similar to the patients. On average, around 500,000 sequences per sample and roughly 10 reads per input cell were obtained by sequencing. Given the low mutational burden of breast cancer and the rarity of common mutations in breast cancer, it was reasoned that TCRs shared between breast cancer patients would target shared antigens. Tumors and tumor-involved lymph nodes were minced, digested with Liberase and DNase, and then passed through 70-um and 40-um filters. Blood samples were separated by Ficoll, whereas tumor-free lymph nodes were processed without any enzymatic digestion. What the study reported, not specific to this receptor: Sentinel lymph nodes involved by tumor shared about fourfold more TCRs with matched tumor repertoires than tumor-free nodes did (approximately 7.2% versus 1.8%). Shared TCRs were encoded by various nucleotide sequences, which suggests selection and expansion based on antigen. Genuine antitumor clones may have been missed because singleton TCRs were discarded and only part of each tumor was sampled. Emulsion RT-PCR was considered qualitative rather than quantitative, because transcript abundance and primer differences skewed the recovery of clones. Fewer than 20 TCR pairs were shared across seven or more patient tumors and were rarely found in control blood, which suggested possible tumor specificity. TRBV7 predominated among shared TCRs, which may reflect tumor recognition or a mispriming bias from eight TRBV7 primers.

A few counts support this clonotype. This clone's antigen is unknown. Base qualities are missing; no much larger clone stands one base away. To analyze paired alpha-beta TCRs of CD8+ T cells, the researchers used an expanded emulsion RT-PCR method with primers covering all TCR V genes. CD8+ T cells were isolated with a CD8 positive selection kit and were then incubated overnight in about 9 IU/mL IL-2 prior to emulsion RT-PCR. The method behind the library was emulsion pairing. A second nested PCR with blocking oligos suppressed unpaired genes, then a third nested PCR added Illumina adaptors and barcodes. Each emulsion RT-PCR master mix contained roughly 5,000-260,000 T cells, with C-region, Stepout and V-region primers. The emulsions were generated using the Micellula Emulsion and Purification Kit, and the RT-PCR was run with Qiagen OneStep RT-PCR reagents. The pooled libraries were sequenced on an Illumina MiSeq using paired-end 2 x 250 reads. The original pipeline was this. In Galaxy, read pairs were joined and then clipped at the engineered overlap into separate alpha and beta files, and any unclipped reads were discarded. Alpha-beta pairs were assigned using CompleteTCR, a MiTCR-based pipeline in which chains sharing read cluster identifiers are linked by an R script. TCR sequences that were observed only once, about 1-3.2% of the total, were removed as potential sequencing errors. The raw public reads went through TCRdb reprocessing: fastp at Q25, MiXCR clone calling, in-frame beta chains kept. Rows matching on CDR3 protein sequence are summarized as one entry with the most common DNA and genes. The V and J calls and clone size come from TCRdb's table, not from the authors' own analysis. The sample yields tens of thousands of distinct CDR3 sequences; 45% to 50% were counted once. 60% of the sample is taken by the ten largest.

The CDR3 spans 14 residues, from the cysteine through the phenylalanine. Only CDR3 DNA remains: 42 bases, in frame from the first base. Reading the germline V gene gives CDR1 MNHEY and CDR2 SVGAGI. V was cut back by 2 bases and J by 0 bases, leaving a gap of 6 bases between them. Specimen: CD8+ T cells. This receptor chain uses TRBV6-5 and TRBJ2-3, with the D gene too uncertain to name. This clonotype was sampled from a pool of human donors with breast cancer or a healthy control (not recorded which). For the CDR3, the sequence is CASSYTYSTDTQYF. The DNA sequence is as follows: TGTGCCAGCAGTTACACTTATAGCACAGATACGCAGTATTTT.